This is a list of T cell receptor beta chains from one sample in a study of regulatory T cells in long-lasting Graves disease. One entry per CDR3 protein, called by TCRdb with MiXCR from the multiplex PCR reads. The sample shows fewer than 400,000 distinct CDR3 sequences, more than 20% of them seen only once. Sequenced material: peripheral blood mononuclear cells (PBMCs), taken when the disease was refractory, from a patient treated with antithyroid drugs. The source of these receptors is a female donor with Graves disease. Both conserved end residues are part of each CDR3. The D gene is left open where the match is weak. For some rows the clone size is stated as once, few or many, or as a class when expanded; others skip it.

D gene	V gene	clone size	J gene	CDR3 protein	CDR3 DNA
.	TRBV28	many	TRBJ2-7	CASRSGGSSYEQYF	TGTGCCAGCAGATCTGGGGGATCATCCTACGAGCAGTACTTC
.	TRBV7-2	few	TRBJ1-1	CASSPSPSNTEAFF	TGTGCCAGCAGCCCGTCCCCTTCGAACACTGAAGCTTTCTTT
.	TRBV30	many	TRBJ2-6	CAWKPGANVLTF	TGTGCCTGGAAACCTGGGGCCAACGTCCTGACTTTC
TRBD1	TRBV28	many	TRBJ1-6	CASTPPLGTGYNSPLHF	TGTGCCAGCACCCCGCCCTTAGGGACAGGGTACAATTCACCCCTCCACTTT
TRBD1	TRBV6-1	few	TRBJ2-2	CASSPPPGDRENTGELFF	TGTGCCAGCAGTCCTCCCCCAGGGGACAGGGAAAACACCGGGGAGCTGTTTTTT
.	TRBV20-1	few	TRBJ2-7	CSAREWGAGSYEQYF	TGCAGTGCTAGAGAGTGGGGGGCAGGCTCCTACGAGCAGTACTTC
TRBD1	TRBV7-2	few	TRBJ1-6	CASSLGGQTNSPLHF	TGTGCCAGCAGCCTGGGGGGACAGACAAATTCACCCCTCCACTTT
TRBD1	TRBV27	many	TRBJ1-1	CASSVTGVNTEAFF	TGTGCCAGCAGTGTGACAGGGGTGAACACTGAAGCTTTCTTT
TRBD1	TRBV6-2/TRBV6-3	many	TRBJ2-7	CASSYPDREGGYEQYF	TGTGCCAGCAGTTACCCGGACAGGGAAGGTGGATACGAGCAGTACTTC
TRBD1	TRBV28	many	TRBJ1-1	CASSATGKGNTEAFF	TGTGCCAGCAGTGCGACAGGGAAAGGGAACACTGAAGCTTTCTTT
TRBD2	TRBV7-2	many	TRBJ2-7	CASSLTLAGEQYF	TGTGCCAGCAGCTTAACACTAGCGGGGGAGCAGTACTTC
TRBD2	TRBV7-9	.	TRBJ2-3	CASSSVAGSTDTQYF	TGTGCCAGCAGCTCGGTAGCGGGGAGCACAGATACGCAGTATTTT
TRBD2	TRBV25-1	.	TRBJ2-7	CASRGLAGGPTEQYF	TGTGCCAGCCGCGGACTAGCGGGAGGTCCTACGGAGCAGTACTTC
.	TRBV12-3/TRBV12-4	many	TRBJ1-1	CASTSRQETFF	TGTGCCAGCACCTCCAGGCAGGAAACTTTCTTT
.	TRBV2	.	TRBJ2-7	CASSLGGTHEQYF	TGTGCCAGCAGCTTAGGAGGGACCCACGAGCAGTACTTC
TRBD2	TRBV20-1	many	TRBJ2-7	CSAPGLAAGGEQYF	TGCAGTGCTCCGGGACTAGCGGCCGGGGGGGAGCAGTACTTC
.	TRBV29-1	few	TRBJ2-2	CSVADGTGELFF	TGCAGCGTCGCCGACGGGACCGGGGAGCTGTTTTTT
.	TRBV12-3/TRBV12-4	many	TRBJ1-5	CASSSRVGQPQHF	TGTGCCAGCAGTTCACGGGTCGGCCAGCCCCAGCATTTT
TRBD2	TRBV6-2/TRBV6-3	few	TRBJ2-5	CASSSSGGYQETQYF	TGTGCCAGCAGTTCGAGCGGGGGGTACCAAGAGACCCAGTACTTC
TRBD1	TRBV7-2	many	TRBJ1-1	CASNQGVSTEAFF	TGTGCCAGCAATCAGGGGGTTTCCACTGAAGCTTTCTTT